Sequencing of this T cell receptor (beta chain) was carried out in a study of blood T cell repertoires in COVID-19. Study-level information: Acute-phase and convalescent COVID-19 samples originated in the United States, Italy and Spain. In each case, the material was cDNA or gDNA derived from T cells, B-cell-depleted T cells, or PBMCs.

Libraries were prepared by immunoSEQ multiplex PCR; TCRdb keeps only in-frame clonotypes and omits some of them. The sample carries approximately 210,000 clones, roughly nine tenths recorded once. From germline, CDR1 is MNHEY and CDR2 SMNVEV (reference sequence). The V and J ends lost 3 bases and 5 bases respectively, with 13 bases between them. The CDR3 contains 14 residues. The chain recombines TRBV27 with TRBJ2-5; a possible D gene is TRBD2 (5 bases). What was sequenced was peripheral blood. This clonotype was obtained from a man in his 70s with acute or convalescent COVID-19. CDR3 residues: CASSFGLPGETQYF. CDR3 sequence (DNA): TGTGCCAGCAGTTTTGGACTCCCGGGGGAGACCCAGTACTTC.